The next 6 T cell receptor beta chains were all read from a single sample in a study of cytomegalovirus exposure and HLA in healthy donors. 13 Jbeta primers and 60 Vbeta primers were used for the PCR. Data came from immunoSEQ multiplex PCR; TCRdb stores just in-frame clones and leaves some out. The sample yields 150,000 to 200,000 clones, approximately 85% seen once. Sequenced material: PBMCs. The origin of the receptors is a man between 18 and 35 years old in good health and CMV-seropositive.

The CDR3 here is CASSLLSHSPLHF. The CDR3, as DNA: TGTGCCAGCAGTTTATTATCTCATTCACCCCTCCACTTT. The chain employs TRBV27 and TRBJ1-6, with unresolved D. Deletions cut 1 base from V and 8 bases from J, with 6 bases between. The CDR3 has 13 residues. The germline gives CDR1 MNHEY, CDR2 SMNVEV (reference sequence).

This clone was seen a few times. The chain employs TRBV29-1 and TRBJ1-2; TRBD1 matches 8 bases. This CDR3 is built from 12 residues. V dropped 5 bases and J dropped 8; count of bases not matched to a gene: 7. The germline V gene encodes CDR1 SQVTM and CDR2 ANQGSEA. CDR3 coding DNA: TGCAGCGTTCTTCAGGGGGCGGTCGGCTACACCTTC. Protein sequence: CSVLQGAVGYTF.

This chain connects TRBV19 to TRBJ2-7, with D maybe TRBD2 (6 bases). The CDR3 is 13 residues long. Germline V lookup: CDR1 LNHDA, CDR2 SQIVND (reference sequence). Trimming left V 3 bases short and J 6 bases short, with 12 bases between. CDR3 loop: CASSIWGGGEQYF. The CDR3 DNA sequence: TGTGCCAGTAGTATTTGGGGAGGTGGCGAGCAGTACTTC.

The chain links TRBV14 to TRBJ1-1, with 11 bases matching TRBD1. Losses at the gene ends were 1 base for V and 7 bases for J; bases not matched to a gene: 5. CDR3 length: 15 residues. Germline V gene sequence: CDR1 SGHDN, CDR2 FVKESK. CDR3 bases: TGTGCCAGCAGCCAAGTCGGACAGGGGGCCGGTGAAGCTTTCTTT. Translation gives CASSQVGQGAGEAFF. The full variable domain, in which reference TRBV14 and TRBJ1-1 provide the parts outside the CDR3, is EAGVTQFPSHSVIEKGQTVTLRCDPISGHDNLYWYRRVMGKEIKFLLHFVKESKQDESGMPNNRFLAERTGGTYSTLKVQPAELEDSGVYFCASSQVGQGAGEAFFGQGTRLTVV.

The CDR3 nucleotides are TGCGCCAGCAGTGAGCGGTTGTACGAGCAGTACTTC. Translated, it gives CASSERLYEQYF. The genes are TRBV10-2 and TRBJ2-7; no clear D gene. The CDR3 is 12 residues long. V was trimmed by 2 bases and J by 4 bases, leaving 6 bases between them. Germline assignment: CDR1 WSHSY and CDR2 SAAADI.

The genes are TRBV19 and TRBJ1-1; tentatively, D is TRBD1 (5 bases). In germline, CDR1 is LNHDA, CDR2 SQIVND (reference sequence). V shed 7 bases and J shed 5 bases, with 8 bases lying between them. The CDR3 covers 11 residues. This chain's CDR3 is CASKRGTEAFF. The CDR3 DNA is TGTGCCAGTAAACGGGGGACTGAAGCTTTCTTT.